The next 2 T cell receptor beta chains were all read from a single sample in a study of neoadjuvant anti-PD-1 for oral cavity cancer. Only in-frame clones appear in the TCRdb table, and some are missing; sequencing was by immunoSEQ multiplex PCR. The sample carries about 72,000 clones, around 88% recorded once. This sample comprised PBMCs, obtained before nivolumab (anti-PD-1) treatment. Every receptor here comes from a person between 40 and 85 years old with oral cavity squamous cell carcinoma.

The chain recombines TRBV10-3 with TRBJ2-7; a possible D gene is TRBD2 (7 bases). The length of the CDR3 is 16 residues. The germline V gene encodes CDR1 ENHRY and CDR2 SYGVKD. The V and J ends lost 0 bases and 0 bases respectively, with 12 bases between them. The CDR3 DNA follows: TGTGCCATCAGTGAGTCGGGGGGCGGGAGCTCCTACGAGCAGTACTTC. Translated: CAISESGGGSSYEQYF.

The chain joins TRBV5-4 to TRBJ2-3, with D perhaps matching TRBD2 (7 bases). The CDR3 contains 18 residues. Trimming shortened V by 4 bases and J by 3 bases, and 24 bases separated the two germline ends. In germline, CDR1 is SGHNT, CDR2 YYREEE (reference sequence). This CDR3 reads CASSRGLRGGGTTDTQYF. The CDR3 DNA is TGTGCCAGCAGCCGCGGACTACGAGGGGGAGGGACGACAGATACGCAGTATTTT.